These 3 T cell receptor beta chains were all obtained from the same sample, sequenced in a study of blood T cell repertoires in COVID-19. Using immunoSEQ multiplex PCR, the repertoire was profiled, and TCRdb retains in-frame clones only, with some absent. The table records some 140,000 clones, about 90% of them present only once. Sequencing was performed on peripheral blood. The source of these receptors is a man between 50 and 59 years old with acute or convalescent COVID-19.

The gene calls are TRBV15 and TRBJ1-4; no clear D gene. CDR3 length: 15 amino acids. Trimming removed 0 bases at V and 8 bases at J, with 13 bases between. In germline, CDR1 is LNHNV, CDR2 YYDKDF (reference sequence). DNA of the CDR3: TGTGCCACCAGCAGAGATAAGCCCCCCAGGGAAAAACTGTTTTTT. Translating it yields CATSRDKPPREKLFF.

J is TRBJ2-3 and V is TRBV19; TRBD2 aligns across 10 bases. Germline trimming cut 8 bases from V and 4 bases from J; bases unmatched to any gene: 9. The CDR3 is made up of 15 amino acids. The germline V gene encodes CDR1 LNHDA and CDR2 SQIVND (reference sequence). The CDR3 DNA reads as TGTGCCAGTGGGACTAGCGCACTCGGGGCAGATACGCAGTATTTT. It specifies CASGTSALGADTQYF.

The chain is built from TRBV28 and TRBJ1-2; the D gene is possibly TRBD1 (5 bases). This CDR3 has 17 amino acids. Germline V lookup: CDR1 MDHEN, CDR2 SYDVKM. Trimming left V 4 bases short and J 4 bases short, with 22 bases between. Here the CDR3 DNA reads TGTGCCAGCAGTTCCCCAAGACTAGGGGCGGGGGTCTATGGCTACACCTTC. It yields the protein CASSSPRLGAGVYGYTF.